The entry that follows covers one TCR beta chain sequence. Its antigen remains unknown. The germline CDR1 and CDR2 sequences are SGHKS and YYEKEE (reference sequence). The CDR3 contains 17 residues. After removal of 4 bases from V and 5 bases from J, the junction contained 12 bases not matched to a gene. This sample was included in a study of beta chain features in type 1 diabetes. Overall study: Over 85,000,000 sorted cells were examined across all samples.

Reverse transcribing all isolated RNA meant expressed TCRB transcripts were sequenced. Clones were sequenced by immunoSEQ multiplex PCR, and TCRdb holds only the in-frame ones, with some missing. Here the sample spans about 230,000 clones, around 10% being singletons. Study results and caveats: For type 1 diabetes patients, VDJ junctions showed fewer insertions and more deletions.

The source of this sequence is a woman between 18 and 29 years old in good health. Sequenced material: naive CD4+ T cells from blood. This sequence joins TRBV5-5 and TRBJ1-5, with TRBD1 matching over 10 bases. The CDR3 loop reads CASSHRDRGVEYQPQHF. CDR3 nucleotides: TGTGCCAGCAGCCACCGGGACAGGGGAGTGGAGTATCAGCCCCAGCATTTT.